The rows below give T cell receptor beta chains drawn from one sample of a study of T cell responses to AZD1222 COVID-19 vaccine. The protocol was immunoSEQ multiplex PCR, while the TCRdb copy is restricted to in-frame clones and leaves out a portion. The sample includes some 120,000 clones, 80% to 90% of them seen just once. Here the sequenced sample was peripheral blood, taken 28 days after the second AZD1222 dose. All receptors come from an adult who received the AZD1222 COVID-19 vaccine. Each CDR3 is given with its conserved first and last residue. A D gene is named only where the DNA matches it firmly. Expanded clones are given a class, and other clones once, few, many or no size at all.

cdr3_aa,cdr3_nt,d_call,v_call,j_call,clone_size,cdr3_length
CASSLGQLSAGELFF,TGCGCCAGCAGCCTCGGACAGTTGTCCGCCGGGGAGCTGTTTTTT,-,TRBV5-1,TRBJ2-2,-,15
CASRRPGRESNYGYTF,TGTGCCAGCAGGCGCCCCGGCAGGGAGTCCAACTATGGCTACACCTTC,-,TRBV7-7,TRBJ1-2,-,16
CASSLGGAGPSYEQYF,TGCGCCAGCAGCTTGGGGGGAGCGGGACCATCCTACGAGCAGTACTTC,TRBD2,TRBV5-1,TRBJ2-7,-,16
CASTRTNTGELFF,TGTGCCAGCACCAGGACGAACACCGGGGAGCTGTTTTTT,-,TRBV2,TRBJ2-2,-,13
CASSPEPVQPQHF,TGTGCCAGTAGCCCAGAGCCAGTACAGCCCCAGCATTTT,-,TRBV19,TRBJ1-5,-,13
CASGITGIWDTEAFF,TGTGCCAGCGGGATTACAGGGATATGGGACACTGAAGCTTTCTTT,-,TRBV5-8,TRBJ1-1,-,15
CASSLVGGQTYEQYF,TGTGCCAGCAGCTTAGTAGGGGGACAAACCTACGAGCAGTACTTC,-,TRBV7-8,TRBJ2-7,-,15
CASSGERTSGADTQYF,TGTGCCAGCAGCGGAGAGAGGACTAGCGGGGCAGATACGCAGTATTTT,TRBD2,TRBV9,TRBJ2-3,-,16
CASKRDRGRSPLHF,TGTGCCAGTAAGCGGGACAGGGGACGATCACCCCTCCACTTT,TRBD1,TRBV19,TRBJ1-6,-,14
CASSLVGGRLRDTQYF,TGTGCCAGCAGCTTAGTGGGGGGCCGGTTGAGAGATACGCAGTATTTT,-,TRBV7-6,TRBJ2-3,-,16
CASPPPGRGRTEAFF,TGTGCCAGTCCACCCCCGGGGAGGGGTAGGACTGAAGCTTTCTTT,-,TRBV19,TRBJ1-1,-,15
CAWRGLAPGELFF,TGTGCCTGGCGAGGACTAGCGCCCGGGGAGCTGTTTTTT,TRBD2,TRBV30,TRBJ2-2,-,13
CASSEGAGWNTEAFF,TGTGCCAGCAGTGAAGGGGCAGGATGGAACACTGAAGCTTTCTTT,-,TRBV6-1,TRBJ1-1,-,15
CASSLGAGLSGETQYF,TGTGCCAGCAGCTTAGGAGCAGGGTTGAGCGGAGAGACCCAGTACTTC,-,TRBV7-9,TRBJ2-5,-,16
CASSKGTGRRGRGYTEAFF,TGTGCCAGCAGCAAAGGGACGGGGAGGAGGGGCAGGGGGTACACTGAAGCTTTCTTT,-,TRBV21-1,TRBJ1-1,once,19
CSVLSGLNRQAFF,TGCAGCGTACTCAGCGGACTAAACCGGCAAGCTTTCTTT,-,TRBV29-1,TRBJ1-1,-,13
CASSLGDSYEQYF,TGTGCCAGCAGCTTAGGAGACAGTTACGAGCAGTACTTC,-,TRBV11-2,TRBJ2-7,-,13
CAAGGGTYNEQFF,TGCGCCGCGGGGGGAGGTACCTACAATGAGCAGTTCTTC,TRBD2,TRBV10-1,TRBJ2-1,-,13
CAWSVLAGGQDTQYF,TGTGCCTGGAGTGTTTTAGCGGGGGGGCAAGATACGCAGTATTTT,TRBD2,TRBV30,TRBJ2-3,-,15
CASSFGGSWNTEAFF,TGTGCCAGCAGCTTCGGGGGCAGCTGGAACACTGAAGCTTTCTTT,-,TRBV7-9,TRBJ1-1,-,15
CASSLVPQQPQHF,TGTGCCAGCAGCTTAGTCCCCCAACAGCCCCAGCATTTT,-,TRBV7-2,TRBJ1-5,-,13
CATSRAAWTGATYEQYF,TGTGCCACCAGCAGAGCCGCTTGGACAGGGGCCACCTACGAGCAGTACTTC,TRBD1,TRBV15,TRBJ2-7,once,17
CASSKSRGLQETQYF,TGTGCCAGTAGTAAATCCAGGGGTCTCCAAGAGACCCAGTACTTC,-,TRBV19,TRBJ2-5,-,15
CASSLGQGQETQYF,TGCGCCAGCAGTTTGGGACAGGGGCAAGAGACCCAGTACTTC,TRBD1,TRBV5-1,TRBJ2-5,-,14
CASSIDRDYGYTF,TGCGCCAGCAGCATAGACAGGGACTATGGCTACACCTTC,TRBD1,TRBV5-1,TRBJ1-2,-,13
CAWSPGSPLHF,TGTGCCTGGTCACCGGGTTCACCCCTCCACTTT,-,TRBV30,TRBJ1-6,-,11
CASSLAGGPVSYEQYF,TGTGCCAGCAGCCTAGCGGGGGGCCCGGTCTCCTACGAGCAGTACTTC,TRBD2,TRBV7-2,TRBJ2-7,-,16
CAWSSQGLETQYF,TGTGCCTGGAGTTCACAGGGATTGGAGACCCAGTACTTC,-,TRBV30,TRBJ2-5,-,13
CAWSGRYDNEQFF,TGTGCCTGGAGCGGGAGGTACGACAATGAGCAGTTCTTC,TRBD2,TRBV30,TRBJ2-1,-,13
CASSSTSGPATPLEQYF,TGTGCCAGCAGCTCCACTAGCGGTCCTGCCACCCCTCTCGAGCAGTACTTC,TRBD2,TRBV11-2,TRBJ2-7,-,17
CASSRTQAYGYTF,TGTGCCAGCAGTCGGACCCAGGCCTATGGCTACACCTTC,-,TRBV12-3/TRBV12-4,TRBJ1-2,once,13
CASSWRDRGTDTQYF,TGCGCCAGCAGCTGGCGGGACAGGGGCACAGATACGCAGTATTTT,TRBD1,TRBV5-1,TRBJ2-3,-,15
CAWSGEGSQPQHF,TGTGCCTGGAGTGGGGAGGGCAGTCAGCCCCAGCATTTT,-,TRBV30,TRBJ1-5,-,13
CASGEMNTEAFF,TGTGCCAGCGGGGAGATGAACACTGAAGCTTTCTTT,-,TRBV5-6,TRBJ1-1,-,12
CASRPYGEATYEQYF,TGCGCCAGCAGACCCTATGGGGAGGCTACCTACGAGCAGTACTTC,-,TRBV5-1,TRBJ2-7,-,15
CASSRTRTSGRTGELFF,TGTGCCAGCAGCCGTACGAGGACTAGCGGGAGGACCGGGGAGCTGTTTTTT,TRBD2,TRBV4-2,TRBJ2-2,-,17
CASSFGAGVPSYNEQFF,TGTGCCAGCAGCTTTGGGGCGGGAGTCCCCTCCTACAATGAGCAGTTCTTC,TRBD2,TRBV5-6,TRBJ2-1,once,17
CASSLTGLQTEAFF,TGCGCCAGCAGCTTGACAGGGTTGCAGACTGAAGCTTTCTTT,-,TRBV5-1,TRBJ1-1,once,14
CASSVRGRQPQHF,TGTGCCAGCAGTGTACGGGGTCGGCAGCCCCAGCATTTT,-,TRBV2,TRBJ1-5,once,13
CASSQERVDTEAFF,TGTGCCAGCAGCCAAGAAAGGGTGGACACTGAAGCTTTCTTT,-,TRBV4-2,TRBJ1-1,-,14
CASSLALHQPQHF,TGTGCCAGCAGTCTGGCCTTGCATCAGCCCCAGCATTTT,-,TRBV28,TRBJ1-5,-,13
CASSITPLEGQYF,TGTGCCAGTAGTATCACACCATTAGAGGGTCAGTACTTC,-,TRBV19,TRBJ2-7,-,13
CASSVNRNTEAFF,TGTGCCAGCAGCGTAAACAGGAACACTGAAGCTTTCTTT,-,TRBV9,TRBJ1-1,-,13
CASTPGANYGYTF,TGTGCCAGCACCCCGGGGGCGAACTATGGCTACACCTTC,-,TRBV5-5,TRBJ1-2,-,13